The rows below give T cell receptor beta chains drawn from one sample of a study of T cells after yellow fever vaccination. TCRdb reanalysed the 5' RACE reads using MiXCR and keeps one entry per CDR3 protein. The data contain around 310,000 distinct CDR3 sequences, under 5% of them singletons. The sample in question was PBMCs, obtained 5 days after the yellow fever booster vaccination. All receptors come from a man aged 18 to 29 who received the YFV17D yellow fever vaccine. Each CDR3 is given with its conserved first and last residue. Fields, in order: V gene, clone size, J gene, CDR3 protein. Only part of the rows carry a size: once, few, many, or a class if the clone is expanded.

V: TRBV6-5; size: .; J: TRBJ2-6; CDR3: CASSRPYSGANVLTF
V: TRBV7-6; size: .; J: TRBJ2-1; CDR3: CASSSWQGSLDEQFF
V: TRBV6-2/TRBV6-3; size: .; J: TRBJ1-2; CDR3: CASSPRIRTGGNYGYTF
V: TRBV20-1; size: .; J: TRBJ2-5; CDR3: CSVSTGSETQYF
V: TRBV4-2; size: many; J: TRBJ2-1; CDR3: CASSRYLGQGTYNEQFF
V: TRBV4-1; size: few; J: TRBJ2-3; CDR3: CASSPTPGLAGLLTDTQYF
V: TRBV24-1; size: .; J: TRBJ2-5; CDR3: CATSVQGTYQETQYF
V: TRBV7-2; size: .; J: TRBJ2-7; CDR3: CASSRPRIRQYF
V: TRBV2; size: many; J: TRBJ2-1; CDR3: CASRGGFLSYNEQFF
V: TRBV5-1; size: many; J: TRBJ2-2; CDR3: CASSPQGPTGELFF
V: TRBV29-1; size: many; J: TRBJ2-5; CDR3: CSVGALGETQYF
V: TRBV15; size: few; J: TRBJ2-3; CDR3: CATSSPQGYPTDTQYF
V: TRBV10-1; size: .; J: TRBJ1-3; CDR3: CAGQEETEPSGNTIYF
V: TRBV7-2; size: many; J: TRBJ1-5; CDR3: CASSQTTGAQPQHF
V: TRBV2; size: .; J: TRBJ1-5; CDR3: CASRSGTGLMDQPQHF
V: TRBV11-1; size: few; J: TRBJ1-2; CDR3: CASKMTTGGNGYTF
V: TRBV20-1; size: many; J: TRBJ1-4; CDR3: CSARDLAATNEKLFF
V: TRBV20-1; size: many; J: TRBJ1-2; CDR3: CSARKLEVGDYGYTF
V: TRBV29-1; size: few; J: TRBJ1-5; CDR3: CSVRGTVNQPQHF
V: TRBV6-2/TRBV6-3; size: many; J: TRBJ2-5; CDR3: CASSYSTETQYF
V: TRBV28; size: many; J: TRBJ2-6; CDR3: CASSFWGSGANVLTF
V: TRBV6-6; size: many; J: TRBJ2-2; CDR3: CASSYSQPNTGELFF
V: TRBV4-1; size: few; J: TRBJ1-2; CDR3: CASSHEDGSYYGYTF
V: TRBV5-5; size: many; J: TRBJ2-2; CDR3: CASSKWGTANTGELFF
V: TRBV6-2/TRBV6-3; size: .; J: TRBJ2-5; CDR3: CASSRGGPRIQETQYF